Reported below is one T cell receptor (beta chain). Which antigen it targets is not known. No quality values exist for individual bases; no much larger clone is one base distant. The time point label for this specimen denotes: about 28 days (+/-7) after the second vaccine dose. AZD1222 recipients with second doses at about 4 weeks or about 12 weeks were pooled, because spike-specific TCR depth and breadth did not differ between schedules. Vaccinee samples were obtained from the UK trials COV001 and COV002, which included a single-blind randomized controlled phase 2/3 trial of AZD1222 (ChAdOx1 nCoV-19) in healthy adults. For TCRbeta chain sequencing, PBMC samples from trial participants were taken at day 0 and at day 28 after the second dose. The CDR3 has 15 amino acids, counting the end cysteine and phenylalanine. The kept DNA is CDR3 alone, 45 bases in frame from the first base. V is shortened by 7 bases, J by 7 bases, and the region joining them spans 19 bases. As encoded in the germline V gene, CDR1 is SNHLY while CDR2 is FYNNEI.

These data belong to a study of T cell responses to AZD1222 COVID-19 vaccine (dated by TCRdb to the early 2020s). At the level of the whole study: A total of 233 trial participants underwent TCR sequencing, of whom about 200 received two doses of AZD1222 and about 26 received two doses of the MenACWY control vaccine. Trial participants were enrolled into age subgroups of 18-55, 56-69 and 70-plus years, which contained around 150, 28 and 57 TCR-sequenced participants, respectively.

The CDR3 regions of human TCRbeta chains were analyzed by immunosequencing. As for the original processing: TCRs in the repertoires were matched against a reference library of SARS-CoV-2-specific TCRs that had been generated with the MIRA antigen-specificity platform. Breadth was defined as the fraction of unique TCRs that were SARS-CoV-2-associated. Depth was defined as the fraction of total T cells that were SARS-CoV-2-associated. Each spike-specific TCR was assigned to its reactive spike region and to a CD4 or CD8 class using the MIRA data. Log10-transformed breadth and depth values were compared by one-way ANOVA with Sidak's multiple comparisons tests. This immuneACCESS table, as held by TCRdb, lists in-frame sequences with V and J called but not all clones. Of the missing ones, under half trace to an unresolved V gene in checked studies; the others have no known cause. The V and J calls and clone size are taken from that table; D and trimming were inferred from the DNA. Within this sample are 60,000 to 80,000 clones, with about three quarters of them counted one time only. The biggest ten clones account for 45% to 50% of the sample.

Beyond this particular receptor, the publication reports: In the small 56-69-year group, the increase in depth fell short of significance, most likely because of low power. Nearly half of unique spike-specific TCRs reportedly recognized epitopes outside regions mutated in the B.1.351 and B.1.1.7 variants. The whole spike protein was spanned by vaccine-associated CD4 TCRs, and dominant responses were seen in regions 160-218 and 743-854. No day 14 peak-response samples were available, so repertoires were characterized only after the peak T cell response. Spike-specific TCR breadth and depth rose significantly after two AZD1222 doses compared with day 0 and with MenACWY recipients. Only six or seven AZD1222 recipients were SARS-CoV-2 seropositive at baseline, limiting conclusions about previously exposed vaccinees. Participants were mostly white British and included more females than males, and it was suggested by the authors that clonal diversity may have been underestimated.

This TCR derives from an adult who received the AZD1222 COVID-19 vaccine. The V gene is TRBV2 and the J gene is TRBJ2-2; possibly the D gene is TRBD2, per 6 matching bases. The sample consisted of peripheral blood, taken 28 days after the second AZD1222 dose. The CDR3 protein is CASTPTRTLGGELFF. In nucleotide form, the sequence is TGTGCCAGCACCCCGACTAGAACCCTTGGCGGGGAGCTGTTTTTT.